This T cell receptor (beta chain) stems from a study of STAT5B mutations in CD4+ large granular lymphocyte leukemia. Assay used: immunoSEQ multiplex PCR; TCRdb lists only in-frame clones, some missing. Seen here are roughly 46,000 clones, around 81% observed once, and the top ten hold about 0.33%. Germline V gene sequence: CDR1 ENHRY, CDR2 SYGVKD. This CDR3 region has 14 residues. V was trimmed by 11 bases and J by 3 bases, leaving 17 bases between them. The chain employs TRBV10-3 and TRBJ2-1; a weak D match, TRBD2 (5 bases). The sample taken for sequencing was CD4+ T cells from blood buffy coats. This receptor was taken from a human donor in good health. The CDR3 DNA is TGTGCCGTCCGGGGAAGCCAACTCTACAATGAGCAGTTCTTC. Translating gives CAVRGSQLYNEQFF.